Below, one TCR beta chain is given with its context. Its antigen is currently unknown. It was with a sample-barcoded 5' primer and a J-beta primer mix that a second PCR of roughly 7 to 12 cycles was run. Every cDNA molecule carried a tag from a template-switch adaptor bearing 12 random nucleotides. One entry per CDR3 protein, called by TCRdb with MiXCR from the 5' RACE reads. Of 1,500,000 or so distinct CDR3 sequences listed, about 42% are singletons. Germline V gene data show CDR1 as DFQATT and CDR2 as SNEGSKA (reference sequence). The CDR3 covers 17 residues. V lost 0 bases and J lost 0, with 12 bases in between. Per individual sample, total RNA of at least 5 micrograms was extracted. The data were obtained in a study of blood T cells in healthy people across ages. Overall study findings and caveats: Unsorted PBMCs blocked a conclusive comparison of naive and antigen-experienced cells. Fewer expanded clones and more diversity marked long-lived versus aged donors.

The chain joins TRBV20-1 to TRBJ2-6, with D possibly TRBD1 on 5 matching bases. The sequenced sample was blood. The receptor comes from a woman in her late teens or twenties in good health. In nucleotides, the CDR3 is TGCAGTGCTAGAGAGGGGCAGCCTTACTCTGGGGCCAACGTCCTGACTTTC. This sequence encodes CSAREGQPYSGANVLTF.